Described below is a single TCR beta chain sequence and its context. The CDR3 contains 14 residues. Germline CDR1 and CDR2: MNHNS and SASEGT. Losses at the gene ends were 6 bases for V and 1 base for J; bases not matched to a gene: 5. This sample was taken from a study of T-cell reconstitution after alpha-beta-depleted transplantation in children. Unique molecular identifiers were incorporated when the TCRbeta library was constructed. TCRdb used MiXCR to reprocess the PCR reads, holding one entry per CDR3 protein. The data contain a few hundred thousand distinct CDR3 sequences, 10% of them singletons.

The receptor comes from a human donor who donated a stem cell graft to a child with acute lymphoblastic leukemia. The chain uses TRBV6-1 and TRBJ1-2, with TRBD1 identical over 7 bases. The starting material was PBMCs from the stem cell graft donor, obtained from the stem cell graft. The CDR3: CASRRHRGNYGYTF. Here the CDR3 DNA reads TGTGCCAGCAGACGACACAGGGGTAACTATGGCTACACCTTC.